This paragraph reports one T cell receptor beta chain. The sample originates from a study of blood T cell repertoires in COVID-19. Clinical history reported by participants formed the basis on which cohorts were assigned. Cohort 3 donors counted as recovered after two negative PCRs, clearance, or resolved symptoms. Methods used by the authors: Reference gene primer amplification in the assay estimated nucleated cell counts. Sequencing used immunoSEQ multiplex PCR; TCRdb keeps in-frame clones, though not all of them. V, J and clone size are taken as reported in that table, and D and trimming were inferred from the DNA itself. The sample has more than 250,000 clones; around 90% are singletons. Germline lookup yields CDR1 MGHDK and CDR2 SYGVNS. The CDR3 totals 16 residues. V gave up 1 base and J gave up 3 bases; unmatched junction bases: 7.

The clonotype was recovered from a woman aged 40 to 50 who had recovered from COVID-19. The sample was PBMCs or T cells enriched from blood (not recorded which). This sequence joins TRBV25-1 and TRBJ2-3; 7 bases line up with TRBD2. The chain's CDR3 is CASSESGGGMTDTQYF. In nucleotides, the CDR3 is TGTGCCAGCAGTGAATCGGGGGGAGGGATGACAGATACGCAGTATTTT. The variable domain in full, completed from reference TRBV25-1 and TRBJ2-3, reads EADIYQTPRYLVIGTGKKITLECSQTMGHDKMYWYQQDPGMELHLIHYSYGVNSTEKGDLSSESTVSRIRTEHFPLTLESARPSHTSQYLCASSESGGGMTDTQYFGPGTRLTVL.